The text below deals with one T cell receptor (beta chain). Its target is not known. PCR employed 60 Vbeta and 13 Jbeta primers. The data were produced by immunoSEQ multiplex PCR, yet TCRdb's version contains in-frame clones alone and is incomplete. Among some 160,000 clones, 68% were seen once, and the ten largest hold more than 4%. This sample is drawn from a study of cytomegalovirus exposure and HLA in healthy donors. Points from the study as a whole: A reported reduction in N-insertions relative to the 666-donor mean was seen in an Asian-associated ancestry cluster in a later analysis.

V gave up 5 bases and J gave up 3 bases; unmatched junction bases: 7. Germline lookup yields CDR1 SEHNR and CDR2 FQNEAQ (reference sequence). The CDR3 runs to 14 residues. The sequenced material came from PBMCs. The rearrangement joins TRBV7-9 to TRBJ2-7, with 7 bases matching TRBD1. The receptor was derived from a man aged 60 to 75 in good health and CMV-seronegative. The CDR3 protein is CASSHPGQNYEQYF. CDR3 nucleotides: TGTGCCAGCAGCCATCCGGGACAGAACTACGAGCAGTACTTC.